The T cell receptor (beta chain) described here comes from a study of beta chain features in type 1 diabetes. Findings of the study overall: Moderate but significant shortening of TCRB CDR3s was recorded in all four CD4+ subsets from Type 1 diabetes patients.

There are a few counts of this clone. Antigen: not known. The whole isolated RNA underwent reverse transcription, so sequencing captured expressed TCRB transcripts. Sequenced by immunoSEQ multiplex PCR; TCRdb stores in-frame clones only, minus some. Of roughly 330,000 clones in the sample, roughly 12% are singletons; the top ten hold about 0.016%. The CDR3 totals 15 residues. The germline V and J ends were trimmed by 1 base and 3 bases, with 13 bases remaining between them. Germline V gene data show CDR1 as SEHNR and CDR2 as FQNEAQ (reference sequence). The TCR was taken from a woman under 30 with type 1 diabetes. The sequenced sample consisted of naive CD4+ T cells from blood. The gene calls are TRBV7-9 and TRBJ2-7; D is possibly TRBD1 (6 bases). The CDR3: CASSLVSGRGYEQYF. CDR3 nucleotides: TGTGCCAGCAGCTTAGTTTCCGGCAGGGGCTACGAGCAGTACTTC.